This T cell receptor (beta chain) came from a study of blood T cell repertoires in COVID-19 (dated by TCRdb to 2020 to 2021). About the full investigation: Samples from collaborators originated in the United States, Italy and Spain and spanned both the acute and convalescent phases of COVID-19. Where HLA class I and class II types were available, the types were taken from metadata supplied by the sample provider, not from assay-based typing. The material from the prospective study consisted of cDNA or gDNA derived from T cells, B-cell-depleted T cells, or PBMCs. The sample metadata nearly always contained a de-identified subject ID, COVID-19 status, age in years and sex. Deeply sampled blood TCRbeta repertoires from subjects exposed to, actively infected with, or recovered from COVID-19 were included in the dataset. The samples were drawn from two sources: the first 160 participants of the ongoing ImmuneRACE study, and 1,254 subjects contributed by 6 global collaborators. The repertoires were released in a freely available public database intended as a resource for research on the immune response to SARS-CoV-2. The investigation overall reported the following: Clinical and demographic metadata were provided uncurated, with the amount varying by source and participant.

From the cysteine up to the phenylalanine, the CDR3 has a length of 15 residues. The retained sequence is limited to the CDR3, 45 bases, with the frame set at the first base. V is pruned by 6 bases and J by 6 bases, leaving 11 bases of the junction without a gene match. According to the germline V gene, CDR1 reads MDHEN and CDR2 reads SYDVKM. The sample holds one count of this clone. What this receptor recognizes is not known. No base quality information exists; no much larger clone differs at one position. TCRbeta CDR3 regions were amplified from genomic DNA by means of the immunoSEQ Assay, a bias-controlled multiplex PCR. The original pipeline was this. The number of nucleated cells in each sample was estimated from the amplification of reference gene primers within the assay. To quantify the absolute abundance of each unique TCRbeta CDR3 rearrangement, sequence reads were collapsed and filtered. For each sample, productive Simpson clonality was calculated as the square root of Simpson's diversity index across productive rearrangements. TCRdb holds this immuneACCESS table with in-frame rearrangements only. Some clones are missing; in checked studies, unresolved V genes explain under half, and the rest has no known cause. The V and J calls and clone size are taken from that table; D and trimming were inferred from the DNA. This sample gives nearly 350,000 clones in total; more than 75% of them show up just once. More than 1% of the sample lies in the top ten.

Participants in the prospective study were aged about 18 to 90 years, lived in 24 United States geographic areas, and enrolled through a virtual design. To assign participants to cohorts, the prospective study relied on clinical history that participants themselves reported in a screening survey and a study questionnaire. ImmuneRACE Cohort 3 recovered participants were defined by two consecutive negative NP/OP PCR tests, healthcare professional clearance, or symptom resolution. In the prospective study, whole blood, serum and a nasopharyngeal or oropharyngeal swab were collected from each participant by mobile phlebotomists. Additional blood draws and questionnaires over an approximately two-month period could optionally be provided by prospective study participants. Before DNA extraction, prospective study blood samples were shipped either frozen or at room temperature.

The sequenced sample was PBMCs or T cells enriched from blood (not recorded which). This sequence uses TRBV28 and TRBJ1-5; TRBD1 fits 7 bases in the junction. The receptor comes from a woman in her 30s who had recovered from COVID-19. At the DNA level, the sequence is TGTGCCAGCAGACCGACAGGGCTCGGTACTCAGCCCCAGCATTTT. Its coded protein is CASRPTGLGTQPQHF.